This T cell receptor (beta chain) was observed in a study of blood T cell repertoires in COVID-19. Study at large: T cells, B-cell-depleted T cells, or PBMCs provided the cDNA or gDNA that served as material.

Here immunoSEQ multiplex PCR was the method, and the copy in TCRdb shows in-frame clones only, minus some. The repertoire has about 90,000 clones, 75% to 90% of them found once; the top ten carry approximately 1.8%. The clonotype was recovered from a man older than 75 with acute or convalescent COVID-19. Sequencing was carried out using peripheral blood.

This chain's CDR3 is CASSIGLAGSYEQYF. The CDR3 DNA is TGTGCCAGCAGCATTGGACTAGCGGGGTCCTACGAGCAGTACTTC. J is TRBJ2-7 and V is TRBV9; TRBD2 matches 12 bases. The V and J ends lost 4 bases and 1 base, in that order; junction bases with no gene match: 3. The germline V gene encodes CDR1 SGDLS and CDR2 YYNGEE. CDR3 length equals 15 residues.